These 17 T cell receptor beta chains were sequenced from one sample in a study of chemoradiotherapy in HPV16-positive cancers (dated by TCRdb to between 2021 and 2022). Library preparation used the immunoSEQ multiplex PCR assay. What TCRdb holds here is the immuneACCESS table cut down to in-frame rearrangements. Part of the clones is not present; checked against another copy, under half of the missing clones reflect an unresolved V gene, and the others are unexplained. The sample records about 39,000 clones, under 80% of which are singletons. More than 5% of the sample belongs to the ten largest clones. The specimen was blood, collected from a patient who underwent chemoradiotherapy. The receptors derive from a human donor with HPV-associated anogenital cancer.

The DNA for the CDR3 is TGTGCCAGCAGCCCTTCCCCGGAGGCTGAAGCTTTCTTT. The encoded protein is CASSPSPEAEAFF. The chain couples TRBV7-3 to TRBJ1-1, with D unresolved. From germline, CDR1 is SGHTA and CDR2 FQGTGA. The CDR3 contains 13 residues. Trimming cost V 5 bases and J 6 bases, with 13 bases left between them.

This sequence joins TRBV19 and TRBJ2-2, with D unresolved. Germline-derived CDR1 and CDR2 are LNHDA and SQIVND (reference sequence). Trimming left V 5 bases short and J 3 bases short, with 4 bases between. This CDR3 has 12 amino acids. The CDR3 DNA sequence: TGTGCCAGTAGTTGGGACACCGGGGAGCTGTTTTTT. Translated: CASSWDTGELFF.

The chain combines TRBV2 with TRBJ2-1, with D tentatively TRBD1 (6 bases). V was cut by 6 bases and J by 7 bases, with 13 bases left in between. CDR1 is SNHLY, CDR2 FYNNEI, per germline. The CDR3 has 13 amino acids. The CDR3 DNA reads TGTGCCAGCAGAGATCTACAGGGAAATGAGCAGTTCTTC. Its translation is CASRDLQGNEQFF.

V usage is TRBV5-1 and J usage is TRBJ2-1; D may be TRBD1 or TRBD2 (6 bases each). CDR1 is SGHRS and CDR2 is YFSETQ in the germline V gene. The CDR3 sequence is 15 residues long. Trimming left V 0 bases short and J 4 bases short, with 11 bases between. The CDR3 spells CASSLGGASYNEQFF. The DNA for the CDR3 is TGCGCCAGCAGCTTGGGGGGGGCCTCTTACAATGAGCAGTTCTTC.

This clone was found a few times. This sequence joins TRBV5-1 and TRBJ2-3; 7 nucleotides line up with TRBD2. The CDR3 has 15 amino acids. CDR1 is SGHRS, CDR2 YFSETQ, per germline. The V gene end was trimmed by 4 bases and the J gene end by 2 bases; junction bases not matched to a gene: 7. The DNA for the CDR3 is TGCGCCAGCAGCGCGAGGCGGGGGAACACAGATACGCAGTATTTT. This encodes CASSARRGNTDTQYF.

The gene calls are TRBV7-9 and TRBJ1-1, with a tentative D call TRBD1 (5 bases). V was shortened by 4 bases and J by 1 base, with 10 bases between the two germline ends. The CDR3 loop spans 14 amino acids. Germline V gives CDR1 SEHNR, CDR2 FQNEAQ (reference sequence). The CDR3 DNA is TGTGCCAGCAGCTCGGGCAGGGAGAACACTGAAGCTTTCTTT. Protein product: CASSSGRENTEAFF.

The J gene is TRBJ2-6, the V gene TRBV9; 8 nucleotides align to TRBD2. This CDR3 is built from 19 residues. The trim removed 0 bases at V and 1 base at J, leaving 9 bases unmatched. Germline CDR1 is SGDLS and CDR2 is YYNGEE. The CDR3 DNA reads TGTGCCAGCAGCGTAGCCGGGGGGGGCCATGGATCTGGGGCCAACGTCCTGACTTTC. Translating gives CASSVAGGGHGSGANVLTF.

The chain is built from TRBV18 and TRBJ2-5; TRBD1 aligns across 9 bases. The V gene's germline CDR1 is KGHSH and CDR2 LQKENI. This CDR3 has 14 residues. The V segment lost 0 bases and the J segment 4 bases; nucleotides outside the gene matches: 0. CDR3 DNA: TGTGCCAGCTCACCACCGACAGGGGGAGAGACCCAGTACTTC. Translating gives CASSPPTGGETQYF.

V and J are TRBV5-1 and TRBJ1-2, with TRBD1 matching 8 bases. After removal of 0 bases from V and 5 bases from J, the junction contained 12 bases not matched to a gene. This CDR3 comprises 17 residues. Germline CDR1 is SGHRS and CDR2 is YFSETQ. The CDR3 spells CASSLDPTGASEYGYTF. The CDR3, as DNA: TGCGCCAGCAGCTTGGATCCGACAGGGGCTTCGGAATATGGCTACACCTTC.

The V call is TRBV6-6, the J call TRBJ1-2; a possible D gene is TRBD1 (5 bases). The CDR3 consists of 13 residues. Trimming cost V 5 bases and J 3 bases, with 10 bases left between them. Germline V CDR1 and CDR2: MNHNY, SVGAGI (reference sequence). The CDR3 spells CASSGTGDYGYTF. The CDR3 DNA sequence: TGTGCCAGCAGTGGGACGGGGGACTATGGCTACACCTTC.

The chain joins TRBV5-1 to TRBJ2-1, with TRBD1 matching 8 bases. The CDR3 runs 17 residues. V shed 3 bases and J 3 bases; nucleotides not matched to a gene: 11. In germline, CDR1 is SGHRS, CDR2 YFSETQ. The CDR3 is CASSSGMGQAIYNEQFF. DNA of the CDR3: TGCGCCAGCAGCTCGGGTATGGGACAGGCAATCTACAATGAGCAGTTCTTC. The variable domain in full, with the rest retrieved from reference TRBV5-1 and TRBJ2-1, is KAGVTQTPRYLIKTRGQQVTLSCSPISGHRSVSWYQQTPGQGLQFLFEYFSETQRNKGNFPGRFSGRQFSNSRSEMNVSTLELGDSALYLCASSSGMGQAIYNEQFFGPGTRLTVL.

This clone has a single count. The gene calls are TRBV30 and TRBJ1-2, with D possibly TRBD1 on 5 matching bases. Trimming removed 3 bases at V and 8 bases at J, with 10 bases between. Germline lookup yields CDR1 GTSNPN and CDR2 SVGIG (reference sequence). The CDR3 totals 11 residues. CDR3 in amino acids: CAWSPGMGYTF. DNA of the CDR3: TGTGCCTGGAGCCCAGGGATGGGCTACACCTTC.

V is TRBV6-1 and J is TRBJ2-2; D ambiguous. The CDR3 has 13 residues. Germline lookup yields CDR1 MNHNS and CDR2 SASEGT. The germline V and J ends were trimmed by 6 bases and 4 bases, with 9 bases remaining between them. The CDR3 protein is CASSPLGTGELFF. Written as DNA, the CDR3 is TGTGCCAGCAGCCCCCTGGGCACCGGGGAGCTGTTTTTT.

The V call is TRBV14, the J call TRBJ1-6; tentative D call: TRBD1 (6 bases). The germline V gene has CDR1 SGHDN and CDR2 FVKESK. V dropped 5 bases and J dropped 2 bases, with 10 bases sitting between them. This CDR3 spans 15 amino acids. Here the CDR3 reads CASSLQGTYNSPLHF. CDR3 DNA sequence: TGTGCCAGCAGCTTACAGGGAACCTATAATTCACCCCTCCACTTT. The entire variable domain, with the rest obtained from reference TRBV14 and TRBJ1-6, is as follows: EAGVTQFPSHSVIEKGQTVTLRCDPISGHDNLYWYRRVMGKEIKFLLHFVKESKQDESGMPNNRFLAERTGGTYSTLKVQPAELEDSGVYFCASSLQGTYNSPLHFGNGTRLTVT.

This rearrangement joins TRBV6-1 to TRBJ1-3; TRBD1 agrees at 7 bases. The junction had 8 bases not matched to a gene; V was cut back by 9 bases and J by 0 bases. Germline V gene lookup returns CDR1 MNHNS and CDR2 SASEGT. The CDR3 totals 15 residues. The CDR3 DNA is TGTGCCAGTACTCCGGGACAGCTCTCTGGAAACACCATATATTTT. Protein: CASTPGQLSGNTIYF.

The CDR3 DNA follows: TGTGCCTGGGGGGGCCGGGAGACCCAGTACTTC. This sequence encodes CAWGGRETQYF. The V gene is TRBV30, the J gene TRBJ2-5, with a tentative D call TRBD1 (6 bases). V was shortened by 5 bases and J by 5 bases, with 9 bases between the two germline ends. This CDR3 is 11 amino acids long. Germline V gives CDR1 GTSNPN, CDR2 SVGIG (reference sequence).

This chain uses TRBV7-2 with TRBJ1-1, with 9 nucleotides matching TRBD1. From germline, CDR1 is SGHTA and CDR2 FQGNSA. This CDR3 has 16 residues. The J segment lost 0 bases and the V segment lost 5 bases, leaving 7 bases of the junction unmatched. CDR3 nucleotides: TGTGCCAGCAGCCCCGGACAGGGGAATATGAACACTGAAGCTTTCTTT. Translated: CASSPGQGNMNTEAFF. The full variable domain, with the rest looked up from reference TRBV7-2 and TRBJ1-1, is GAGVSQSPSNKVTEKGKDVELRCDPISGHTALYWYRQSLGQGLEFLIYFQGNSAPDKSGLPSDRFSAERTGGSVSTLTIQRTQQEDSAVYLCASSPGQGNMNTEAFFGQGTRLTVV.